A selection of T cell receptor beta chains follows, all from one sample in a study of cytomegalovirus exposure and HLA in healthy donors. Clones were read by immunoSEQ multiplex PCR, and TCRdb kept only the in-frame ones, dropping some. Here the sample spans about 78,000 clones, 90% to 97% being singletons. Sequenced: PBMCs. These receptors were taken from a man between 18 and 35 years old in good health and CMV-seropositive. Each CDR3 is given with its conserved first and last residue. The D gene is left open where the match is weak. The listing skips clone size in some rows; elsewhere it reads once, few, many or a size class.

j_gene,abundance,d_gene,v_gene,CDR3nt,CDR3aa
TRBJ2-1,-,-,TRBV6-1,TGTGCCAGCGAGGACGGGAGCTCCTACAATGAGCAGTTCTTC,CASEDGSSYNEQFF
TRBJ1-2,-,-,TRBV15,TGTGCCACCAGCAGAGATTATACACAGGTGCATGGCTACACCTTC,CATSRDYTQVHGYTF
TRBJ2-7,-,TRBD1,TRBV30,TGTGCCTGGAAAACAGGGGGCTACGAGCAGTACTTC,CAWKTGGYEQYF
TRBJ2-7,-,TRBD1,TRBV2,TGTGCCAGCAGTGGGGTCGGGACAGGGGGCTATGAGCAGTACTTC,CASSGVGTGGYEQYF
TRBJ2-3,-,TRBD2,TRBV5-1,TGCGCCAGCAGCTTGGAGGGGATAGCGGGGGGGAGCACAGATACGCAGTATTTT,CASSLEGIAGGSTDTQYF
TRBJ1-4,-,-,TRBV13,TGTGCCAGCAGCTTAGGATCGAATGAAAAACTGTTTTTT,CASSLGSNEKLFF
TRBJ1-4,once,TRBD1,TRBV5-5,TGTGCCAGCAGCGGTACAGGGGCGCAAGAAAAACTGTTTTTT,CASSGTGAQEKLFF
TRBJ2-2,-,-,TRBV6-5,TGTGCCAGCAAGAGGGGGACGGAATACACCGGGGAGCTGTTTTTT,CASKRGTEYTGELFF
TRBJ2-7,-,TRBD1,TRBV25-1,TGTGCCAGCAGTATACTTCAGGGGGCCGAGCAGTACTTC,CASSILQGAEQYF
TRBJ1-4,-,TRBD1,TRBV7-8,TGTGCCAGCAGCTTGACAGGGGCTAATGAAAAACTGTTTTTT,CASSLTGANEKLFF
TRBJ2-7,-,-,TRBV30,TGTGCCTGGTGGGGGCGCGAGCAGTACTTC,CAWWGREQYF
TRBJ2-7,-,TRBD1,TRBV23-1,TGCGCCAGCAGTCAATCAAGGGACAGGGTCTCCTACGAGCAGTACTTC,CASSQSRDRVSYEQYF
TRBJ2-1,-,TRBD2,TRBV2,TGTGCCAGCAGGGCGGGACTAGCGGGGAACAATGAGCAGTTCTTC,CASRAGLAGNNEQFF
TRBJ2-4,-,-,TRBV27,TGTGCCAGCAGTTCGGGACTGGGCGGAAACATTCAGTACTTC,CASSSGLGGNIQYF
TRBJ2-7,-,TRBD1,TRBV18,TGTGCCAGCTCACCGGGACAGGGGGCCATCTACGAGCAGTACTTC,CASSPGQGAIYEQYF
TRBJ2-7,-,-,TRBV15,TGTGCCACCAGCAGAGATAGGGGTGTCCGGGAGCAGTACTTC,CATSRDRGVREQYF
TRBJ2-7,-,TRBD2,TRBV19,TGTGCCAGTAGTATAACTAGCGAAGACGAGCAGTACTTC,CASSITSEDEQYF
TRBJ2-5,-,TRBD1,TRBV5-4,TGTGCCAGCCCCTTGGGAGTCCAGGGGGCGAGCGAGACCCAGTACTTC,CASPLGVQGASETQYF
TRBJ2-7,once,-,TRBV9,TGTGCCAGCAGCGTAGGGGTGGGAGGCCAGGGGGTCTACGAGCAGTACTTC,CASSVGVGGQGVYEQYF
TRBJ2-1,-,-,TRBV7-9,TGTGCCAGCAGCCCCCCAGGCAGGGATGAGCAGTTCTTC,CASSPPGRDEQFF
TRBJ2-7,once,TRBD2,TRBV28,TGTGCCACCGGGGGGGAGTCTACCTACGAGCAGTACTTC,CATGGESTYEQYF
TRBJ1-2,-,-,TRBV6-5,TGTGCCAGCAGTTACTCGATGAGACGGGATGGCTATGGCTACACCTTC,CASSYSMRRDGYGYTF
TRBJ2-7,-,TRBD1,TRBV27,TGTGCCAGCAGTCCGACAGGGGTCTCCTACGAGCAGTACTTC,CASSPTGVSYEQYF
TRBJ1-1,-,-,TRBV19,TGTGCCAGCTCCCTGGGCGGGGGGGGGACTGAAGCTTTCTTT,CASSLGGGGTEAFF
TRBJ1-5,-,TRBD1,TRBV7-8,TGTGCCAGCAGCTTAGCGAGGACAGGAGGGAATCAGCCCCAGCATTTT,CASSLARTGGNQPQHF
TRBJ2-1,once,-,TRBV2,TGTGCCAGCACTCTAAAATACAATGAGCAGTTCTTC,CASTLKYNEQFF
TRBJ2-1,-,TRBD2,TRBV27,TGTGCCAGCAGCAGGACTAGCGGGAGGGCCATTCTTCTCAATGAGCAGTTCTTC,CASSRTSGRAILLNEQFF
TRBJ2-2,-,TRBD2,TRBV5-1,TGCGCCAGCAGCTTGGCGGGAGGATCCGGGGAGCTGTTTTTT,CASSLAGGSGELFF
TRBJ1-2,few,TRBD1,TRBV15,TGTGCCAACTGGACAGGCAACTATGGCTACACCTTC,CANWTGNYGYTF
TRBJ2-7,-,TRBD1,TRBV4-1,TGCGCCAGCAGCCAGACGACAGGGGAAGGGTGGGAGCAGTACTTC,CASSQTTGEGWEQYF
TRBJ2-2,-,-,TRBV9,TGTGCCAGCAGCGTTGGGCGGGGCACCGGGGAGCTGTTTTTT,CASSVGRGTGELFF
TRBJ1-4,-,TRBD1,TRBV6-5,TGTGCCAGCGGGGCCGGACAGGGTATCAATGAAAAACTGTTTTTT,CASGAGQGINEKLFF
TRBJ1-1,-,-,TRBV6-5,TGTGCCAGCACCCCTGGGGGGGGCAGGAAAGCTTTCTTT,CASTPGGGRKAFF
TRBJ2-7,-,-,TRBV20-1,TGCAGCCCGGGCCCGGCGGGTGAGCAGTACTTC,CSPGPAGEQYF
TRBJ2-7,-,-,TRBV25-1,TGTGCCAGCAGTGAGCAAACTGCCTACGAGCAGTACTTC,CASSEQTAYEQYF
TRBJ1-4,once,-,TRBV15,TGTGCCACCGACCCGGGATGGACCACTAATGAAAAACTGTTTTTT,CATDPGWTTNEKLFF
TRBJ2-7,-,-,TRBV29-1,TGCAGCGTTGCCCCCACTGACATTACAGGGACCGAGCAGTACTTC,CSVAPTDITGTEQYF
TRBJ2-2,-,TRBD2,TRBV6-6,TGTGCCAGCAGTTTAGCGGGAGGAAGAACCGGGGAGCTGTTTTTT,CASSLAGGRTGELFF
TRBJ2-1,-,-,TRBV7-8,TGTGCCAGCAGCCCGCCACGGGGCAATGAGCAGTTCTTC,CASSPPRGNEQFF
TRBJ2-1,-,-,TRBV4-1,TGCGCCAGCAGCCAACAACACCCTAGCTCCTACAATGAGCAGTTCTTC,CASSQQHPSSYNEQFF
TRBJ2-7,-,TRBD1,TRBV6-6,TGTGCCAGCAGTTACCCGGACAGGAAAGCCTACGAGCAGTACTTC,CASSYPDRKAYEQYF
TRBJ2-5,-,TRBD1,TRBV7-3,TGTGCCAGCAGCTTAACGGGACAGGGTCAAGAGACCCAGTACTTC,CASSLTGQGQETQYF
TRBJ2-7,few,-,TRBV14,TGTGCCAGCAGCCAAGTCGCATGGGCGAGTTCCTACGAGCAGTACTTC,CASSQVAWASSYEQYF
TRBJ2-1,-,TRBD2,TRBV28,TGTGCCAGCAGTATACTAGCGCTTTACAATGAGCAGTTCTTC,CASSILALYNEQFF
TRBJ1-2,-,TRBD1,TRBV4-1,TGCGCCAGCAGCCAAGAGAGGGGGCCGAACTATGGCTACACCTTC,CASSQERGPNYGYTF
TRBJ2-5,-,-,TRBV7-9,TGTGCCAGCACCAAGGGAGCCCAAGAGACCCAGTACTTC,CASTKGAQETQYF